This T cell receptor beta chain came from a study of T cells in Graves' hyperthyroidism and ophthalmopathy. This clonotype came up many times. Those with hyperthyroidism were 18 to 65 years old, newly diagnosed, and ill for under 2 months. The CDR3 has 12 residues. The V gene's germline CDR1 is SGHTA and CDR2 FQGTGA. V lost 5 bases, J lost 10 bases, and 12 bases lay in between. From RNA transcripts, TCR beta CDR3 regions were amplified. First-round RT-PCR with HTBI primers amplified the TCR CDR3 region. TCRdb processed the multiplex PCR reads anew with MiXCR; each CDR3 protein has one entry. Here the sample spans about 590,000 distinct CDR3 sequences, about a sixth being singletons.

The rearrangement uses TRBV7-3 and TRBJ2-1; weak D call: TRBD2 (5 bases). The TCR was taken from a woman aged 30 to 39 with Graves' hyperthyroidism. Source material: blood. The DNA of the CDR3 is TGTGCCAGCAGCATAGCGACTGGAGAGCAGTTCTTC. It encodes CASSIATGEQFF.